Each of the 3 T cell receptor beta chains below was sequenced from the same sample in a study of blood T cells in healthy people across ages. Next came a second PCR, run for about 6 to 11 cycles, which used a sample-barcoded 5' primer along with a J-beta primer mix. From the 5' RACE reads, TCRdb called clonotypes with MiXCR, one entry per CDR3 protein. The sample includes 1.5 million to 2 million distinct CDR3 sequences, roughly two fifths of them seen just once. The specimen was blood. These receptors came from a human donor in good health.

The chain couples TRBV9 to TRBJ1-4; a possible D gene is TRBD1 (6 bases). The CDR3 extends over 18 amino acids. Trimming took off 0 bases at V and 5 bases at J, with 20 bases between the two ends. CDR1 and CDR2 from the germline V gene are SGDLS and YYNGEE. CDR3 in DNA: TGTGCCAGCAGCGTAGACGGCAGGGGACATTATAAGAATGAAAAACTGTTTTTT. It encodes CASSVDGRGHYKNEKLFF.

The rearrangement joins TRBV12-3 or TRBV12-4 to TRBJ2-7; D is unresolved. This CDR3 comprises 15 residues. Trimming took off 6 bases at V and 2 bases at J, with 17 bases between the two ends. CDR3 protein: CASSARHHQTYEQYF. CDR3 nucleotide sequence: TGTGCCAGCAGCGCCCGGCACCACCAAACCTACGAGCAGTACTTC.

In its sample, this clonotype was seen a few times. V gene TRBV5-1 combines with J gene TRBJ1-1; D is unclear. Trimming stripped 2 bases from V and 3 bases from J, with 11 bases between. The CDR3 extends over 14 amino acids. Germline-derived CDR1 and CDR2 are SGHRS and YFSETQ. The CDR3 nucleotides read TGCGCCAGCAGCTTCGTGGTCCCGGACACTGAAGCTTTCTTT. It yields the protein CASSFVVPDTEAFF.